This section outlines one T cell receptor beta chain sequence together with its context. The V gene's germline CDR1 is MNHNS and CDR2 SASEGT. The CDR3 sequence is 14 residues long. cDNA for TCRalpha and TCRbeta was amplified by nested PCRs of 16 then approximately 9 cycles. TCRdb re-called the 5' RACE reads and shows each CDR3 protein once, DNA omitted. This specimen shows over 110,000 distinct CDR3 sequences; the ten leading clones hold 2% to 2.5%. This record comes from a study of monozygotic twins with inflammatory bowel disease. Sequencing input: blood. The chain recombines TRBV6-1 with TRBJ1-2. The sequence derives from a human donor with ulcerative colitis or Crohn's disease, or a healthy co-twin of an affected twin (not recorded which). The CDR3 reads CASVRAGEVNGYTF.